The 15 T cell receptor beta chains presented below share a single source sample, sequenced in a study of blood T cell repertoires in COVID-19. Produced via immunoSEQ multiplex PCR; TCRdb's table is partial and in-frame only. This repertoire shows 200,000 to 250,000 clones, roughly nine tenths found once; its top ten account for 10% to 13%. The sequencing sample was made of PBMCs or T cells enriched from blood (not recorded which). The receptors here all came from a man aged 25-45 years who had recovered from COVID-19.

The rearrangement uses TRBV5-1 and TRBJ2-5; the D gene is possibly TRBD1 (5 bases). CDR1 is SGHRS, CDR2 YFSETQ, per germline. This CDR3 contains 14 residues. V lost 2 bases to trimming and J lost 4 bases, with 12 bases between them. Here the CDR3 reads CASSFEKGLETQYF. CDR3 bases: TGCGCCAGCAGCTTTGAAAAGGGGTTAGAGACCCAGTACTTC. The variable domain in full, completed from reference TRBV5-1 and TRBJ2-5, reads KAGVTQTPRYLIKTRGQQVTLSCSPISGHRSVSWYQQTPGQGLQFLFEYFSETQRNKGNFPGRFSGRQFSNSRSEMNVSTLELGDSALYLCASSFEKGLETQYFGPGTRLLVL.

The V gene is TRBV28, the J gene TRBJ2-2; D may be TRBD2 (5 bases). Between the trimmed V and J ends, which lost 8 bases and 2 bases, there was a span of 18 bases. The CDR3 is 16 residues long. Per the germline V gene, CDR1 is MDHEN and CDR2 is SYDVKM. CDR3 DNA: TGTGCCAGCCTTATAGGCGGAGGCGCAAACACCGGGGAGCTGTTTTTT. This encodes CASLIGGGANTGELFF. The full variable domain, rest sourced from reference TRBV28 and TRBJ2-2, is DVKVTQSSRYLVKRTGEKVFLECVQDMDHENMFWYRQDPGLGLRLIYFSYDVKMKEKGDIPEGYSVSREKKERFSLILESASTNQTSMYLCASLIGGGANTGELFFGEGSRLTVL.

J is TRBJ2-1 and V is TRBV7-8; tentatively, D is TRBD2 (6 bases). The V gene's germline CDR1 is SGHVS and CDR2 FQNEAQ. The germline V and J ends were trimmed by 0 bases and 3 bases, with 6 bases remaining between them. The length of the CDR3 is 14 residues. This chain's CDR3 is CASSLAGGYNEQFF. DNA for the CDR3: TGTGCCAGCAGCTTAGCGGGAGGCTACAATGAGCAGTTCTTC. Looking up the rest from reference TRBV7-8 and TRBJ2-1 gives the full variable domain: GAGVSQSPRYKVAKRGQDVALRCDPISGHVSLFWYQQALGQGPEFLTYFQNEAQLDKSGLPSDRFFAERPEGSVSTLKIQRTQQEDSAVYLCASSLAGGYNEQFFGPGTRLTVL.

The chain employs TRBV5-4 and TRBJ2-3, with 8 bases fitting TRBD2. Germline values: CDR1 SGHNT, CDR2 YYREEE (reference sequence). J gave up 5 bases and V 1 base, and 9 bases lay outside the gene matches. There are 16 residues in the CDR3. CDR3 amino acids: CASSLFTGLVKDTQYF. The CDR3 coding sequence is TGTGCCAGCAGCTTGTTCACGGGACTAGTCAAAGATACGCAGTATTTT.

The chain joins TRBV6-6 to TRBJ1-2, with a possible D match to TRBD1 (6 bases). Looked up from germline, CDR1 is MNHNY and CDR2 is SVGAGI (reference sequence). CDR3 length equals 14 residues. The V end was cut by 7 bases, the J end by 8 bases, with 20 bases between. DNA of the CDR3: TGTGCCAGCACCACTTTACAGGGAGAAGGCGGCTACACCTTC. Protein product: CASTTLQGEGGYTF.

This clone has a handful of counts. This chain uses TRBV19 with TRBJ1-3; possible D gene TRBD1, 6 bases. The V end was cut by 7 bases, the J end by 0 bases, with 10 bases between. CDR3 length: 14 residues. The germline V gene has CDR1 LNHDA and CDR2 SQIVND (reference sequence). The CDR3 spells CASTQGFSGNTIYF. The CDR3 DNA reads as TGTGCCAGTACTCAGGGGTTCTCTGGAAACACCATATATTTT.

The chain carries TRBV10-1 and TRBJ1-6, with TRBD1 matching 7 bases. The J segment lost 9 bases and the V segment lost 8 bases, leaving 10 bases of the junction unmatched. The CDR3 spans 14 residues. Germline assignment: CDR1 WNHNN and CDR2 SYGVQD (reference sequence). The CDR3 is CASQGVPSTSPLHF. In DNA form, the CDR3 reads TGCGCCAGCCAGGGGGTACCTTCGACTTCACCCCTCCACTTT.

The chain recombines TRBV4-1 with TRBJ2-1; D uncertain. CDR1 is MGHRA and CDR2 is YSYEKL in the germline V gene. This CDR3 has 12 amino acids. Trimming shortened V by 0 bases and J by 5 bases, and 2 bases separated the two germline ends. The CDR3 loop reads CASSQDDNEQFF. CDR3 in DNA: TGCGCCAGCAGCCAAGACGACAATGAGCAGTTCTTC.

The rearrangement joins TRBV28 to TRBJ1-4, with D hard to call. The germline CDR1 and CDR2 sequences are MDHEN and SYDVKM. The CDR3 totals 16 residues. The germline V and J ends were trimmed by 6 bases and 0 bases, with 14 bases remaining between them. The CDR3 bases are TGTGCCAGCAGCCTAAGGCGGGTTCCAACTAATGAAAAACTGTTTTTT. Its translation: CASSLRRVPTNEKLFF.

V usage is TRBV12-3 or TRBV12-4 and J usage is TRBJ2-5; no reliable D call. V was shortened by 3 bases and J by 4 bases, with 6 bases between the two germline ends. The CDR3 has 12 amino acids. The CDR3 DNA reads TGTGCCAGCAGTTTGGCCCCAGAGACCCAGTACTTC. It encodes CASSLAPETQYF.

This clone has more than one count but fewer than ten. This rearrangement joins TRBV2 to TRBJ1-4; no clear D gene. CDR3 size: 14 residues. The germline V gene encodes CDR1 SNHLY and CDR2 FYNNEI. Trimming pared 8 bases from V and 7 bases from J, leaving 17 bases between. The CDR3, as DNA: TGTGCCAGCGTAAGACGGGCCGGAGGTGAAAAACTGTTTTTT. Encoded protein: CASVRRAGGEKLFF.

The CDR3 DNA is TGCACCAGCAGCCCCCCAACTCCCTCTGGGGCCAACGTCCTGACTTTC. Its protein is CTSSPPTPSGANVLTF. This rearrangement joins TRBV1 to TRBJ2-6; the table gives TRBD2 as D, unverified against the DNA. TRBV1 is given as a pseudogene. This CDR3 has 16 residues.

The chain couples TRBV7-2 to TRBJ2-2; D perhaps matches TRBD2 (6 bases). Germline lookup yields CDR1 SGHTA and CDR2 FQGNSA. The CDR3 is 15 amino acids. V was pared by 5 bases and J by 4 bases, with 14 bases between. CDR3 nucleotide sequence: TGTGCCAGCAGCCCGGGACTCCAAAGCACCGGGGAGCTGTTTTTT. Protein product: CASSPGLQSTGELFF.

V usage is TRBV7-2 and J usage is TRBJ1-5; the match to TRBD1 covers 7 bases. Germline V gene data show CDR1 as SGHTA and CDR2 as FQGNSA. The CDR3 sequence is 17 residues long. J was trimmed by 0 bases and V by 4 bases; bases with no gene match: 9. CDR3 nucleotide sequence: TGTGCCAGCAGCTGGGGGACAGTACACCATAGCAATCAGCCCCAGCATTTT. Protein: CASSWGTVHHSNQPQHF.

The CDR3 DNA sequence: TGCGCCAGCAGCCCCGCCTGGGGTAGCGGGAGTTACGAGCAGTACTTC. This gives the protein CASSPAWGSGSYEQYF. This sequence joins TRBV5-1 and TRBJ2-7; 9 bases align to TRBD2. The junction had 12 bases not matched to a gene; V was cut back by 4 bases and J by 4 bases. The germline V gene encodes CDR1 SGHRS and CDR2 YFSETQ. The CDR3 length is 16 residues.